A selection of T cell receptor beta chains follows, all from one sample in a study of blood T cell repertoires in COVID-19. Measured with immunoSEQ multiplex PCR; TCRdb has only the in-frame clones, and not every one. The table has about 94,000 clones, approximately 79% seen once; the top ten hold roughly 3.9%. The sample was peripheral blood. These receptors all come from a man in his sixties or seventies with COVID-19, enrolled during active disease. Each CDR3 is given with its conserved first and last residue. A D gene is named only where the DNA matches it firmly. Expanded clones get a size class; other rows say once, few or many, or leave the size out.

J gene: TRBJ2-1; V gene: TRBV27; D gene: .; clone size: few; CDR3 protein: CASSGGYYNEQFF; CDR3 DNA: TGTGCCAGCAGCGGGGGATACTACAATGAGCAGTTCTTC
J gene: TRBJ1-4; V gene: TRBV6-4; D gene: .; clone size: .; CDR3 protein: CASSETGHEKLFF; CDR3 DNA: TGTGCCAGCAGTGAAACAGGGCATGAAAAACTGTTTTTT
J gene: TRBJ2-3; V gene: TRBV27; D gene: .; clone size: .; CDR3 protein: CASSRTQSDTQYF; CDR3 DNA: TGTGCCAGCAGTCGCACCCAGTCTGATACGCAGTATTTT
J gene: TRBJ2-7; V gene: TRBV5-1; D gene: .; clone size: .; CDR3 protein: CASSLGGGGSSYEQYF; CDR3 DNA: TGCGCCAGCAGCTTGGGTGGGGGCGGATCCTCCTACGAGCAGTACTTC
J gene: TRBJ2-7; V gene: TRBV7-2; D gene: .; clone size: .; CDR3 protein: CASSLVASAYEQYF; CDR3 DNA: TGTGCCAGCAGCTTAGTAGCTAGCGCCTACGAGCAGTACTTC
J gene: TRBJ1-4; V gene: TRBV19; D gene: .; clone size: .; CDR3 protein: CASSRGSSEKLFF; CDR3 DNA: TGTGCCAGTTCCAGGGGTAGTAGTGAAAAACTGTTTTTT
J gene: TRBJ1-4; V gene: TRBV5-1; D gene: TRBD1; clone size: .; CDR3 protein: CASSWGQGGSEKLFF; CDR3 DNA: TGCGCCAGCAGCTGGGGACAGGGCGGTTCTGAAAAACTGTTTTTT
J gene: TRBJ1-1; V gene: TRBV11-2; D gene: .; clone size: .; CDR3 protein: CASNLQQGNTEAFF; CDR3 DNA: TGTGCCAGCAATTTGCAACAGGGGAACACTGAAGCTTTCTTT
J gene: TRBJ2-4; V gene: TRBV6-9; D gene: .; clone size: .; CDR3 protein: CASSYLSREDIQYF; CDR3 DNA: TGTGCCAGCAGTTATCTGTCCAGGGAGGACATTCAGTACTTC
J gene: TRBJ1-1; V gene: TRBV5-1; D gene: .; clone size: .; CDR3 protein: CASSSTGSGAFF; CDR3 DNA: TGCGCCAGCAGCTCAACAGGGTCCGGAGCTTTCTTT
J gene: TRBJ1-1; V gene: TRBV15; D gene: TRBD1; clone size: .; CDR3 protein: CATSPTPGQTNTEAFF; CDR3 DNA: TGTGCCACCAGTCCGACTCCGGGACAGACGAACACTGAAGCTTTCTTT
J gene: TRBJ1-2; V gene: TRBV12-3/TRBV12-4; D gene: .; clone size: .; CDR3 protein: CASSLGGDYGYTF; CDR3 DNA: TGTGCCAGCAGTTTAGGGGGGGACTATGGCTACACCTTC
J gene: TRBJ2-7; V gene: TRBV7-9; D gene: .; clone size: .; CDR3 protein: CASSLDLPDEQYF; CDR3 DNA: TGTGCCAGCAGCTTAGACCTCCCAGACGAGCAGTACTTC
J gene: TRBJ1-5; V gene: TRBV2; D gene: .; clone size: .; CDR3 protein: CASSQGRSNQPQHF; CDR3 DNA: TGTGCCAGCAGCCAGGGCCGGAGCAATCAGCCCCAGCATTTT
J gene: TRBJ1-2; V gene: TRBV7-8; D gene: .; clone size: .; CDR3 protein: CASSLRTGHAGYTF; CDR3 DNA: TGTGCCAGCAGCTTACGGACGGGACATGCGGGCTACACCTTC
J gene: TRBJ2-7; V gene: TRBV6-5; D gene: TRBD1; clone size: .; CDR3 protein: CASKIGTGAYEQYF; CDR3 DNA: TGTGCCAGCAAAATAGGGACAGGGGCCTACGAGCAGTACTTC
J gene: TRBJ2-1; V gene: TRBV10-3; D gene: TRBD2; clone size: .; CDR3 protein: CAISHRGLAGGANEQFF; CDR3 DNA: TGTGCCATCAGCCATCGGGGCCTAGCGGGAGGGGCCAATGAGCAGTTCTTC
J gene: TRBJ1-2; V gene: TRBV6-1; D gene: .; clone size: .; CDR3 protein: CASSEALLASRGYTF; CDR3 DNA: TGTGCCAGCAGTGAAGCGCTTCTGGCCTCCAGGGGCTACACCTTC
J gene: TRBJ1-5; V gene: TRBV19; D gene: TRBD1; clone size: .; CDR3 protein: CASSDRADQPQHF; CDR3 DNA: TGTGCCAGTTCGGACAGGGCTGATCAGCCCCAGCATTTT
J gene: TRBJ2-2; V gene: TRBV28; D gene: .; clone size: .; CDR3 protein: CASNKSRWQGRSGELFF; CDR3 DNA: TGTGCCAGCAACAAAAGTAGGTGGCAGGGGCGATCCGGGGAGCTGTTTTTT
J gene: TRBJ1-3; V gene: TRBV30; D gene: .; clone size: .; CDR3 protein: CACRSGNTIYF; CDR3 DNA: TGTGCCTGCCGCTCTGGAAACACCATATATTTT
J gene: TRBJ1-1; V gene: TRBV3-1/TRBV3-2; D gene: TRBD1; clone size: .; CDR3 protein: CACGWGTGTMNTEAFF; CDR3 DNA: TGTGCCTGCGGGTGGGGGACAGGGACTATGAACACTGAAGCTTTCTTT
J gene: TRBJ2-5; V gene: TRBV5-1; D gene: .; clone size: .; CDR3 protein: CASSLGGSSGGQETQYF; CDR3 DNA: TGCGCCAGCAGCCTTGGAGGCAGCTCCGGGGGCCAAGAGACCCAGTACTTC
J gene: TRBJ1-2; V gene: TRBV28; D gene: TRBD1; clone size: many; CDR3 protein: CASSFLKRDRGRDGYTF; CDR3 DNA: TGTGCCAGCAGTTTCCTAAAAAGGGACAGGGGTAGGGATGGCTACACCTTC
J gene: TRBJ1-2; V gene: TRBV24-1; D gene: .; clone size: .; CDR3 protein: CATSEQGFGPAGYTF; CDR3 DNA: TGTGCCACCAGTGAGCAGGGGTTTGGCCCAGCTGGCTACACCTTC
J gene: TRBJ2-1; V gene: TRBV6-2/TRBV6-3; D gene: .; clone size: .; CDR3 protein: CASSYSLRNEQFF; CDR3 DNA: TGTGCCAGCAGTTACTCCCTCCGCAATGAGCAGTTCTTC
J gene: TRBJ2-3; V gene: TRBV9; D gene: TRBD1; clone size: once; CDR3 protein: CASSLGQDTDTQYF; CDR3 DNA: TGTGCCAGCAGCCTGGGACAGGACACAGATACGCAGTATTTT
J gene: TRBJ1-4; V gene: TRBV30; D gene: TRBD1; clone size: .; CDR3 protein: CAWSKGAGANEKLFF; CDR3 DNA: TGTGCCTGGAGCAAGGGGGCAGGGGCTAATGAAAAACTGTTTTTT
J gene: TRBJ2-1; V gene: TRBV5-1; D gene: TRBD2; clone size: .; CDR3 protein: CASSLTSGSSYNEQFF; CDR3 DNA: TGCGCCAGCAGCTTAACTAGCGGAAGCTCCTACAATGAGCAGTTCTTC
J gene: TRBJ2-6; V gene: TRBV27; D gene: TRBD1; clone size: .; CDR3 protein: CASSLGTGGAGANVLTF; CDR3 DNA: TGTGCCAGCAGTCTGGGGACAGGGGGCGCTGGGGCCAACGTCCTGACTTTC
J gene: TRBJ2-1; V gene: TRBV6-2/TRBV6-3; D gene: TRBD2; clone size: .; CDR3 protein: CASSDPGGDNEQFF; CDR3 DNA: TGTGCCAGCAGTGACCCGGGAGGCGACAATGAGCAGTTCTTC
J gene: TRBJ2-1; V gene: TRBV9; D gene: TRBD2; clone size: .; CDR3 protein: CASSPGTSGYNEQFF; CDR3 DNA: TGTGCCAGCAGCCCCGGGACTAGCGGCTACAATGAGCAGTTCTTC
J gene: TRBJ2-7; V gene: TRBV6-2/TRBV6-3; D gene: TRBD1; clone size: .; CDR3 protein: CASSFGTGSYEQYF; CDR3 DNA: TGTGCCAGCAGTTTCGGGACAGGGTCCTACGAGCAGTACTTC
J gene: TRBJ2-5; V gene: TRBV11-3; D gene: .; clone size: .; CDR3 protein: CASSLNRVRSQYF; CDR3 DNA: TGTGCCAGCAGCTTGAACAGGGTGAGGAGCCAGTACTTC
J gene: TRBJ1-4; V gene: TRBV28; D gene: .; clone size: .; CDR3 protein: CASSSRQDEKLFF; CDR3 DNA: TGTGCCAGCAGCTCGCGACAGGACGAAAAACTGTTTTTT